This TCR beta chain emerged from a study of beta chain features in type 1 diabetes listed by TCRdb under 2018. With respect to the entire study: Patients and healthy donors did not differ in mean age, gender distribution, total cell number or subset yield. Across all samples, around 99 million sorted cells were examined, and cell number per subset correlated strongly with RNA yield. The study compared TCRB repertoires of sorted circulating CD4+ T cell subsets between recently diagnosed type 1 diabetes patients and matched healthy donors. Whereas all 28 donors provided naive and central memory subsets, regulatory and stem cell-like memory subsets were isolated from just 8 patients and roughly 8 healthy donors. General conclusions and limits of the study: HLA sub-analyses involved small numbers of individuals, so any influence of HLA type on TCRB rearrangement remained unresolved. Type 1 diabetes patients showed a moderate but significant shortening of TCRB CDR3 length in all four CD4+ subsets. Shorter templates might have been favored by PCR, but patient and control samples were amplified and corrected together, so both groups would have been affected equally by any skew. At VDJ recombination sites, patients with type 1 diabetes made fewer insertions and deleted more nucleotides, a pattern implying thymic rearrangement abnormalities. Naive, central memory and regulatory TCRB repertoires appeared to be more alike among patients than among healthy donors. Because cDNA was sequenced instead of genomic DNA, highly expressing activated cells could be over-represented, though the groups showed no difference in activation or CD3 levels.

The entire isolated RNA was reverse transcribed using the High Capacity cDNA Reverse Transcription Kit, and thus expressed TCRB transcripts were sequenced. Deep immunoSEQ sequencing was applied to naive, central memory and regulatory T cell samples, giving an average of approximately 4 million total reads per sample. After sorted cells were lysed in RLT buffer, RNA was extracted with DNase-treated RNeasy Micro or Mini kits, with the choice depending on cell number. To prevent cross-contamination, each cell subset was processed individually, whereas patient and healthy donor samples were processed jointly. The immunoSEQ multiplex PCR was used to amplify TCRB sequences from cDNA, generating 87-bp fragments that spanned the CDR3 region. Sequencing of the amplicons was performed on the Illumina HiSeq platform. The original methods were these. PCR bias was computationally corrected using synthetic template baselines, reads within Hamming distance 2 were collapsed, and singletons that could not be merged were discarded. By aligning reads against IMGT, V, D and J genes, CDR3 length, and insertions or deletions at six rearrangement sites were assigned. Within each subset, clonotype counts were normalized to sorted cell number, after which true diversity and Gini coefficients were computed with the tcR R package. The overlap coefficient, calculated on TCRB nucleotide sequences, was used to quantify repertoire sharing. TCRdb took over this immuneACCESS table, retaining in-frame rearrangements with V and J assigned. Such tables are incomplete; in checked studies, under half of the missing clones stem from an unresolved V gene, and the remainder is unexplained. Clone size and V and J calls were adopted from that table, with D and trimming inferred from the DNA. The sample table holds about 160,000 clones, of which over 6% were seen once. The top ten clonotypes cover roughly 0.5% of the sample.

Including the terminal cysteine and phenylalanine, the CDR3 comprises 16 residues. Solely the CDR3 DNA is kept, with 48 bases framed from the first base. Trimming costs V 3 bases and J 2 bases, and their ends lie 11 bases apart. The germline V gene gives CDR1 as LGHNA and CDR2 as YSLEER. This clone was counted ten times or more. The antigen this receptor binds is unknown. No base-level quality is on record; no much larger clone is a single base apart. A single peripheral blood draw of approximately 0.11 L on average was collected from each donor into heparinised tubes. Using a panel that included CD45RO, CCR7, CD25, CD127, CD95 and CD27, naive, central memory, regulatory and stem cell-like memory CD4+ T cells were sorted on a BD FACSAria II. A purity above 95% was achieved for all sorted populations. Right away, PBMCs were isolated by Lymphoprep density gradient centrifugation and were stained directly, with no culture step. Samples were stained and sorted in pairs, with one healthy donor and one patient per experiment, so that batch effects were minimized.

The chain employs TRBV4-3 and TRBJ2-6, with the identity of the D gene unclear. Sequenced sample: central memory CD4+ T cells from blood. The clonotype was recovered from a man younger than 35 with type 1 diabetes. The DNA is as follows: TGCGCCAGCAGCCAGGGCTCAGAGCCTGGGGCCAACGTCCTGACTTTC. Protein translation: CASSQGSEPGANVLTF.